These 10 T cell receptor beta chains share one sample of origin, sequenced in a study of T cell repertoires in cytomegalovirus infection. TCRdb re-called the reads with MiXCR, one entry per CDR3 protein. Seen here are about 320,000 distinct CDR3 sequences, 8% to 9.5% observed once, and the top ten hold 3.5% to 4.5%. The sequenced material came from PBMCs. The receptor set was obtained from a human donor in good health (CMV status not recorded). Some clones in this sample may be carry-over from other donors' samples.

This clonotype was seen at least ten times. The rearrangement joins TRBV12-3 or TRBV12-4 to TRBJ2-1, with 8 bases aligning to TRBD2. This CDR3 is 21 amino acids long. The V segment lost 6 bases and the J segment 0 bases; nucleotides outside the gene matches: 22. Here the CDR3 reads CASRTRLGRGAYPSSYNEQFF. The DNA for the CDR3 is TGTGCCAGCAGGACCAGGCTTGGGCGGGGGGCTTACCCGAGCTCCTACAATGAGCAGTTCTTC.

This clonotype was counted between two and nine times. J is TRBJ2-5 and V is TRBV29-1, with TRBD2 identical over 11 bases. This CDR3 has 14 amino acids. Germline CDR1 is SQVTM and CDR2 is ANQGSEA. J lost 2 bases, V lost 4 bases, and 3 bases had no gene match. CDR3 nucleotides: TGCAGCGTTGGACTAGCGGGGCCTCAAGAGACCCAGTACTTC. Protein product: CSVGLAGPQETQYF.

The V and J genes are TRBV5-4 and TRBJ1-6; 7 bases fit TRBD1. The length of the CDR3 is 14 residues. In germline, CDR1 is SGHNT, CDR2 YYREEE (reference sequence). V lost 4 bases, J lost 8 bases, and 6 bases stayed unmatched. CDR3 nucleotides: TGTGCCAGCAGCCTAAACAGGGGTGATTCACCCCTCCACTTT. Translated, it gives CASSLNRGDSPLHF.

This clonotype was seen a handful of times. This chain connects TRBV12-3 or TRBV12-4 to TRBJ1-5; D remains unclear. The CDR3 length is 17 residues. Trimming left V 2 bases short and J 2 bases short, with 16 bases between. The CDR3 loop is CASSLRGGRGGNQPQHF. The CDR3 coding sequence is TGTGCCAGCAGTTTACGTGGCGGACGCGGTGGCAATCAGCCCCAGCATTTT.

The V call is TRBV29-1, the J call TRBJ2-2; no reliable D call. Looked up from germline, CDR1 is SQVTM and CDR2 is ANQGSEA. V was pared by 6 bases and J by 4 bases, with 9 bases between. This CDR3 spans 12 amino acids. CDR3 bases: TGCAGCGTCGGAAGATCCACCGGGGAGCTGTTTTTT. Translating it yields CSVGRSTGELFF.

This clonotype was picked up a small number of times. The chain has TRBV5-1 and TRBJ2-3; 8 bases fit TRBD1. Germline CDR1 is SGHRS and CDR2 is YFSETQ. The CDR3 is 16 amino acids. Trimming removed 1 base from V and 5 bases from J; junction bases left unmatched: 9. The CDR3 sequence is CASSLSGRGREDTQYF. CDR3 DNA sequence: TGCGCCAGCAGCTTGAGTGGCAGGGGGCGTGAAGATACGCAGTATTTT.

CDR3 amino acids: CASKTSKGSYEQYF. CDR3 DNA sequence: TGTGCCAGCAAAACCAGCAAGGGAAGCTACGAGCAGTACTTC. The chain joins TRBV6-1 to TRBJ2-7; unclear D gene. The germline V gene has CDR1 MNHNS and CDR2 SASEGT. Deletions cut 7 bases from V and 3 bases from J, with 16 bases between. The CDR3 totals 14 residues.

The rearrangement joins TRBV12-3 or TRBV12-4 to TRBJ1-1; 7 bases fit TRBD1. Losses at the gene ends were 5 bases for V and 5 bases for J; bases not matched to a gene: 8. CDR3 size: 14 residues. DNA for the CDR3: TGTGCCAGCAGTCCCGAGGGGGCCAAGACTGAAGCTTTCTTT. Its translation: CASSPEGAKTEAFF.

The chain is built from TRBV12-3 or TRBV12-4 and TRBJ2-2; TRBD1 might be the D (6 bases). The V end was cut by 9 bases, the J end by 6 bases, with 14 bases between. This CDR3 is built from 13 residues. The CDR3 DNA reads TGTGCCAGTGTGGGGGCTCTGGCCGGGGAGCTGTTTTTT. Protein: CASVGALAGELFF.

The rearrangement links TRBV7-6 to TRBJ2-4; unclear D gene. Trimming shortened V by 1 base and J by 4 bases, and 2 bases separated the two germline ends. The germline gives CDR1 SGHVS, CDR2 FNYEAQ. CDR3 length equals 12 residues. CDR3 nucleotide sequence: TGTGCCAGCAGCTTAGGGAAAAACATTCAGTACTTC. It encodes CASSLGKNIQYF.